Listed below are T cell receptor beta chains from one sample, sequenced in a study of post-analysis software for immune sequencing data. MiXCR was run by TCRdb on the PCR reads, yielding one entry per CDR3 protein. The sample lists about 620,000 distinct CDR3 sequences; 44% were seen once. The sample comprised blood. These receptors came from a girl aged 5-17 years with multiple sclerosis. Each CDR3 is given with its conserved first and last residue. The D gene is left open where the match is weak. A clone size is listed for some rows: how often the clone was seen (once, few, many), or a class if it is expanded.

d_gene: -
abundance: many
v_gene: TRBV12-3/TRBV12-4
j_gene: TRBJ2-7
CDR3nt: TGTGCCAGCAGCCCAGTTGGGGGTATCTCCTACGAGCAGTACTTC
CDR3aa: CASSPVGGISYEQYF

d_gene: TRBD2
abundance: -
v_gene: TRBV7-2
j_gene: TRBJ2-3
CDR3nt: TGTGCCAGCAGTCGGACTAGCGGGGAGGGTACGCAGTATTTT
CDR3aa: CASSRTSGEGTQYF

d_gene: -
abundance: once
v_gene: TRBV9
j_gene: TRBJ2-7
CDR3nt: TGTGCCAGCAGCGTGGGAGAGGTCTACGAGCAGTACTTC
CDR3aa: CASSVGEVYEQYF

d_gene: TRBD2
abundance: -
v_gene: TRBV4-1
j_gene: TRBJ2-7
CDR3nt: TGCGCCAGCAGCCTTGGACCTAGCGGGGACGAGCACTACTTC
CDR3aa: CASSLGPSGDEHYF

d_gene: -
abundance: -
v_gene: TRBV6-1
j_gene: TRBJ1-4
CDR3nt: TGTGCCAGCAGCCCGCAACGGGTTGAAAAACTGTTTTTT
CDR3aa: CASSPQRVEKLFF

d_gene: TRBD1
abundance: few
v_gene: TRBV10-3
j_gene: TRBJ1-2
CDR3nt: TGTGCCATCAGTGATGTTCAGGGGGCGGACTATGGCTACACCTTC
CDR3aa: CAISDVQGADYGYTF

d_gene: -
abundance: -
v_gene: TRBV29-1
j_gene: TRBJ2-7
CDR3nt: TGCAGCATTTTGGGGGAGGGGGCCTACGAGCAGTACTTC
CDR3aa: CSILGEGAYEQYF

d_gene: -
abundance: -
v_gene: TRBV12-3/TRBV12-4
j_gene: TRBJ2-7
CDR3nt: TGTACCAGCAGCACAGCCTACGAGCAGTACTTC
CDR3aa: CTSSTAYEQYF

d_gene: TRBD1
abundance: -
v_gene: TRBV20-1
j_gene: TRBJ1-4
CDR3nt: TGCAGTGCTAGAGATACCGGGACAGATAATGAAAAACTGTTTTTT
CDR3aa: CSARDTGTDNEKLFF

d_gene: -
abundance: few
v_gene: TRBV5-5
j_gene: TRBJ2-1
CDR3nt: TGTGCCAGCATTAAGGAACGTGAGGGTGAGCAGTTCTTC
CDR3aa: CASIKEREGEQFF

d_gene: -
abundance: -
v_gene: TRBV12-3/TRBV12-4
j_gene: TRBJ2-5
CDR3nt: TGTGCCAGCAGTCCTACCCGCCAGGGGGAGACCCAGTACTTC
CDR3aa: CASSPTRQGETQYF

d_gene: TRBD1
abundance: -
v_gene: TRBV5-1
j_gene: TRBJ1-2
CDR3nt: TGCGCCAGCAGCACCGGACAGGGGATAGATGGCTACACCTTC
CDR3aa: CASSTGQGIDGYTF

d_gene: TRBD1
abundance: -
v_gene: TRBV9
j_gene: TRBJ2-5
CDR3nt: TGTGCCAGCAGCGTAGAGCGGACAGGGGGGACCCAGTACTTC
CDR3aa: CASSVERTGGTQYF

d_gene: TRBD1
abundance: -
v_gene: TRBV7-9
j_gene: TRBJ1-1
CDR3nt: TGTGCCAGCAGCTTAGGGGGACAGGGGACAGCTGAGGCTTTCTTT
CDR3aa: CASSLGGQGTAEAFF

d_gene: -
abundance: -
v_gene: TRBV20-1
j_gene: TRBJ1-2
CDR3nt: TGCAGTGCCTCCGGAACAGGGAAAGACTATGGCTACACCTTC
CDR3aa: CSASGTGKDYGYTF

d_gene: -
abundance: -
v_gene: TRBV10-3
j_gene: TRBJ1-1
CDR3nt: TGTGCCATCAGCGCCCCCCCCACAGGCACGAACACTGAAGCTTTCTTT
CDR3aa: CAISAPPTGTNTEAFF

d_gene: TRBD1
abundance: -
v_gene: TRBV7-6
j_gene: TRBJ2-1
CDR3nt: TGTGCCAGCAGCTTAGAAAGGGGGCGGCACAATGAGCAGTTCTTC
CDR3aa: CASSLERGRHNEQFF

d_gene: TRBD2
abundance: once
v_gene: TRBV5-1
j_gene: TRBJ2-4
CDR3nt: TGCGCCAGCAGCCCCGCGGGCGGGAGAAGTAACATTCAGTACTTC
CDR3aa: CASSPAGGRSNIQYF

d_gene: -
abundance: -
v_gene: TRBV12-3/TRBV12-4
j_gene: TRBJ1-5
CDR3nt: TGTGCCAGCAGTTTACAATGGGGGGACGGTCAGCCCCAGCATTTT
CDR3aa: CASSLQWGDGQPQHF

d_gene: -
abundance: -
v_gene: TRBV24-1
j_gene: TRBJ1-1
CDR3nt: TGTGCCACCAGTGAAGTAGCAGAGGTCATCACCGAGAACACTGAAGCTTTCTTT
CDR3aa: CATSEVAEVITENTEAFF

d_gene: -
abundance: -
v_gene: TRBV3-1
j_gene: TRBJ2-1
CDR3nt: TGTGCCAGCAGCCAAGATCTTGTCAGCCCCTACAATGAGCAGTTCTTC
CDR3aa: CASSQDLVSPYNEQFF

d_gene: -
abundance: many
v_gene: TRBV5-1
j_gene: TRBJ2-5
CDR3nt: TGCGCCAGCAGCACCCCTATGGAGACCCAGTACTTC
CDR3aa: CASSTPMETQYF

d_gene: -
abundance: -
v_gene: TRBV9
j_gene: TRBJ2-7
CDR3nt: TGTGCCAGCAGCGTTTACGGGGCTTCCTACGAGCAGTACTTC
CDR3aa: CASSVYGASYEQYF

d_gene: -
abundance: -
v_gene: TRBV29-1
j_gene: TRBJ1-2
CDR3nt: TGCAGCGTTAATCAGGGGCAAAATCCCGTTAACTATGGCTACACCTTC
CDR3aa: CSVNQGQNPVNYGYTF

d_gene: -
abundance: many
v_gene: TRBV20-1
j_gene: TRBJ2-1
CDR3nt: TGCAGTGTAGGGGCTTCGAGCTCCTACAATGAGCAGTTCTTC
CDR3aa: CSVGASSSYNEQFF

d_gene: -
abundance: -
v_gene: TRBV6-1
j_gene: TRBJ2-6
CDR3nt: TGTGCCAGTTTTAGAGGGGACTCGTACTCTGGGGCCAACGTCCTGACTTTC
CDR3aa: CASFRGDSYSGANVLTF

d_gene: -
abundance: -
v_gene: TRBV20-1
j_gene: TRBJ1-2
CDR3nt: TGCAGTGCTAGATTCTATGAGGCCGGGACAACCTTCTATGGCTACACCTTC
CDR3aa: CSARFYEAGTTFYGYTF

d_gene: TRBD1
abundance: -
v_gene: TRBV5-1
j_gene: TRBJ2-1
CDR3nt: TGCGCCAGCAGCTATGGTCCGGGACAGGGGGTAAACAATGAGCAGTTCTTC
CDR3aa: CASSYGPGQGVNNEQFF

d_gene: TRBD2
abundance: -
v_gene: TRBV29-1
j_gene: TRBJ2-1
CDR3nt: TGCAGCGTTGATTCCAGTAGCGGGGGATACAATGAGCAGTTCTTC
CDR3aa: CSVDSSSGGYNEQFF